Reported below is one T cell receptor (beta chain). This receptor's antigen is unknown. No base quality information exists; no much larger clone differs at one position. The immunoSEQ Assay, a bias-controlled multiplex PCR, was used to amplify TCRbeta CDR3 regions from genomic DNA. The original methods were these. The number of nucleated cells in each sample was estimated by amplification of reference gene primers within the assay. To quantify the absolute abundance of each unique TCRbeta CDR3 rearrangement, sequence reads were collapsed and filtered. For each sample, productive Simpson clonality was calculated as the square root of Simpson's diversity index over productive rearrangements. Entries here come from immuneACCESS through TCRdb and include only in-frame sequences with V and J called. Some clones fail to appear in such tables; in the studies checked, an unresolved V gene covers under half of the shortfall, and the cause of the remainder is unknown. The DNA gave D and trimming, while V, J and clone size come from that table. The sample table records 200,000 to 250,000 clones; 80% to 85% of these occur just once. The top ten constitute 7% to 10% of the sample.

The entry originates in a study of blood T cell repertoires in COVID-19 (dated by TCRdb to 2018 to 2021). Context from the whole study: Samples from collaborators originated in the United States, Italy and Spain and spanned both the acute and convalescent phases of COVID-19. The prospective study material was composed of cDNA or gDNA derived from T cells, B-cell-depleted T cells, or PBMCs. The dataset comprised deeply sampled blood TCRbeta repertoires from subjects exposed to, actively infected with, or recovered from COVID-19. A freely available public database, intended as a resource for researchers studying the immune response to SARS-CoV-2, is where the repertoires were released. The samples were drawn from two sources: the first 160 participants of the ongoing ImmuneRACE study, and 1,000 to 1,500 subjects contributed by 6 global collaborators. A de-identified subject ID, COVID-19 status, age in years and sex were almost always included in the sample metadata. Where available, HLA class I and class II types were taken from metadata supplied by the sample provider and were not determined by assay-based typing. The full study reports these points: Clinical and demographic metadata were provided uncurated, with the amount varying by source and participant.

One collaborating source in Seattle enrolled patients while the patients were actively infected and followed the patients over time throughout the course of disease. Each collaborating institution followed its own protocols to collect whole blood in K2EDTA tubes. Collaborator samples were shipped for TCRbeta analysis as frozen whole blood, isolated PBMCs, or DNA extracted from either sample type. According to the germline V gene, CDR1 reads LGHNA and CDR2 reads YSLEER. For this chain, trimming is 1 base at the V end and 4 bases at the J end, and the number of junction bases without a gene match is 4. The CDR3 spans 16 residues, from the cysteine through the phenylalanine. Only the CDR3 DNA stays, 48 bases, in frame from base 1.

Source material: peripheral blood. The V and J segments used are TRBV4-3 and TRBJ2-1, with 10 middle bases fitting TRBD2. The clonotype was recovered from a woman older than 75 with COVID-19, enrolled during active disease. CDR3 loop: CASSQAPTSGYNEQFF. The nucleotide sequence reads TGCGCCAGCAGCCAAGCCCCGACTAGCGGGTACAATGAGCAGTTCTTC.